This T cell receptor beta chain was identified during a study of blood T cell repertoires in COVID-19. Overall study context: The United States, Italy and Spain were the sources of the acute and convalescent COVID-19 samples. Sources were T cells, B-cell-depleted T cells, or PBMCs; the material itself was cDNA or gDNA.

Per the authors' pipeline: Counts of nucleated cells, estimated from reference gene primer amplification, were obtained. Libraries were prepared by immunoSEQ multiplex PCR; TCRdb keeps only in-frame clonotypes and omits some of them. V and J calls and clone size come straight from that table; D and trimming were deduced from the DNA. The sample consists of 150,000 to 200,000 clones, more than 85% of them appearing once. Germline V CDR1 and CDR2: SNHLY, FYNNEI. This CDR3 spans 13 amino acids. V was trimmed by 7 bases and J by 5 bases, leaving 9 bases between them. The clonotype comes from a man in his forties or fifties with active or convalescent COVID-19. The sample taken for sequencing was peripheral blood. V usage is TRBV2 and J usage is TRBJ1-6; D might be TRBD1 (5 bases). The chain's CDR3 is CASTGGNNSPLHF. CDR3 DNA: TGTGCCAGCACCGGGGGAAATAATTCACCCCTCCACTTT.